The TCR beta chain described here comes from a study of blood T cell repertoires in COVID-19. Study-wide background: The cDNA or gDNA used as material had been derived from T cells, B-cell-depleted T cells, or PBMCs.

The V gene's germline CDR1 is MNHEY and CDR2 SVGEGT. The CDR3 extends over 15 amino acids. V lost 0 bases and J 2 bases, leaving 8 bases between the germline ends. As processed by the authors: Nucleated cell number was recorded as an estimate derived from reference gene primer amplification. Data came from immunoSEQ multiplex PCR; TCRdb stores just in-frame clones and leaves some out. V and J calls plus clone size are reproduced from that table; the DNA served to infer D and trimming. Of 110,000 or so clones listed, around 89% are singletons. The receptor was derived from a human donor with acute or convalescent COVID-19. The donor label of this sample is uncertain. This rearrangement joins TRBV6-2 or TRBV6-3 to TRBJ1-3; no firm D call. Sequenced material: peripheral blood. The CDR3 DNA reads TGTGCCAGCAGTTACTCGAGCAACCCTGGAAACACCATATATTTT. This gives the protein CASSYSSNPGNTIYF.